These 17 T cell receptor beta chains share one sample of origin, sequenced in a study of tumor and adjacent non-tumor tissue in lung cancer. RNA was extracted from bulk tissue without any cell sorting. The library came from three nested PCR rounds adapted from ARM-PCR protocols. TCRdb recomputed calls from the multiplex PCR reads with MiXCR, one row per CDR3 protein. The sample gives approximately 130,000 distinct CDR3 sequences, roughly 67% of which show up once; around 13% is in the top ten. The source material was lung tumor tissue. The receptor source for this set is a man aged 25-45 years with non-small cell lung cancer.

Turning to this clonotype: One end of the junction varies from germline; a read error may be responsible. The rearrangement links TRBV6-5 to TRBJ2-1; tentative D call: TRBD2 (5 bases). Germline CDR1 is MNHEY and CDR2 is SVGAGI. This CDR3 has 14 amino acids. The CDR3 reads CASSYSPLVNEQSF. DNA for the CDR3: TGTGCAAGCAGTTACTCGCCACTAGTCAATGAGCAGTCCTTC.

This clonotype was counted only a few times. Here the CDR3 reads CSVGSGGRGETQYF. In DNA, the CDR3 is TGCAGCGTTGGAAGCGGGGGGCGGGGAGAGACCCAGTACTTC. This chain links TRBV29-1 with TRBJ2-5; 9 bases agree with TRBD2. In germline, CDR1 is SQVTM, CDR2 ANQGSEA. V lost 4 bases, J lost 4 bases, and 7 bases stayed unmatched. The CDR3 runs 14 residues.

Of note for this clonotype: A much larger clone differs from this one at a single base, so this may be a read error. V is TRBV4-1 and J is TRBJ2-1; perhaps TRBD2 as D (5 bases). Trimming cost V 8 bases and J 7 bases, with 18 bases left between them. Germline V gene data show CDR1 as MGHRA and CDR2 as YSYEKL. This CDR3 region has 14 residues. The DNA for the CDR3 is TGCGCCAGCCAAGGTTCCCGGACGGGGAATGAGCAGTTCTTC. It specifies CASQGSRTGNEQFF.

This clonotype was seen a handful of times. The chain links TRBV5-1 to TRBJ2-1; 14 positions agree with TRBD2. Germline V gene lookup returns CDR1 SGHRS and CDR2 YFSETQ. The CDR3 sequence is 17 residues long. Trimming removed 4 bases from V and 3 bases from J; junction bases left unmatched: 6. The CDR3 DNA follows: TGCGCCAGCAGCCCGGGACTAGCGGGAGTTAGCTACAATGAGCAGTTCTTC. It translates to CASSPGLAGVSYNEQFF.

This clonotype was counted once. The chain is built from TRBV19 and TRBJ2-3; the D is unclear. CDR3 length: 14 residues. Germline lookup yields CDR1 LNHDA and CDR2 SQIVND (reference sequence). Trimming took 4 bases from V and 4 from J, leaving 12 bases between them. The CDR3 is CASSTGPLADTQYF. CDR3 nucleotides: TGTGCCAGTAGTACCGGGCCCCTCGCAGATACGCAGTATTTT.

This clonotype was recorded once. The V gene is TRBV4-3, the J gene TRBJ1-4; D not resolved. There are 14 residues in the CDR3. V was cut by 4 bases and J by 8 bases, with 14 bases left in between. The germline CDR1 and CDR2 sequences are LGHNA and YSLEER. The CDR3 is CASSRLSGTEKLFF. The DNA of the CDR3 is TGCGCCAGCAGCCGACTTTCCGGAACAGAAAAACTGTTTTTT.

In the case of this clonotype: Being one base from a much bigger clone, this may be a read error. The chain carries TRBV29-1 and TRBJ2-3; tentative D call: TRBD2 (6 bases). In germline, CDR1 is SQVTM, CDR2 ANQGSEA. The CDR3 sequence is 12 residues long. The germline V and J ends were trimmed by 6 bases and 14 bases, with 21 bases remaining between them. CDR3 residues: CSVRGEGSDRYF. Written as DNA, the CDR3 is TGCAGCGTCCGCGGGGAAGGATCGGATCGGTATTTT.

Worth noting for this clonotype: A much larger clone lies a single base off, so this may be a read error. V usage is TRBV20-1 and J usage is TRBJ2-4, with D possibly being TRBD1 or TRBD2 (5 bases each). CDR3 length equals 15 residues. Germline V lookup: CDR1 DFQATT, CDR2 SNEGSKA (reference sequence). The CDR3 DNA sequence: TGCAGTGTTAGAGAGGGGTATCTAGCCAAAAACATTCAGTACTTC. Its translation is CSVREGYLAKNIQYF.

As regards this clonotype: Given the absence of the conserved phenylalanine or tryptophan at the CDR3 end, a read error is likely. The chain is built from TRBV4-3 and TRBJ2-4, with a tentative D call TRBD2 (6 bases). This CDR3 is 16 amino acids long. Germline CDR1 reads LGHNA; CDR2 reads YSLEER. The CDR3 nucleotides read TGCGCCGGCAGCCAAGCGGGTCCAGGGACGTACAACATTCAGTACCTC. Protein: CAGSQAGPGTYNIQYL.

There are many counts of this clonotype. The gene calls are TRBV6-2 or TRBV6-3 and TRBJ2-7; 7 bases line up with TRBD1. CDR1 and CDR2 from the germline V gene are MNHEY and SVGEGT. The CDR3 sequence is 13 residues long. With 7 bases clipped from V and 1 base from J, the junction kept 4 bases outside the gene matches. The chain's CDR3 is CASNRQGSYEQYF. The CDR3 DNA is TGTGCCAGCAACAGACAGGGATCCTACGAGCAGTACTTC.

Ten or more counts support this clonotype. The chain uses TRBV20-1 and TRBJ2-7; TRBD1 agrees at 7 bases. CDR1 and CDR2 from the germline V gene are DFQATT and SNEGSKA (reference sequence). V shed 0 bases, J shed 0 bases, and the junction held 5 bases outside the gene matches. This CDR3 region has 15 residues. CDR3 nucleotide sequence: TGCAGTGCTAGAGACCGGGACAGAAGCTCCTACGAGCAGTACTTC. Amino acids: CSARDRDRSSYEQYF.

With respect to this clonotype: This clone may be a read error of a much larger clone one base away. CDR3 DNA: TGTGCCAGCAGAGGGACGTGGAATTCAGCCCTCCACTTT. Its protein product is CASRGTWNSALHF. This rearrangement joins TRBV12-3 or TRBV12-4 to TRBJ1-6, with D possibly TRBD1 on 5 matching bases. This CDR3 has 13 residues.

Notes on this clonotype: A much larger clone differs by one base, so this may be a read error. The chain carries TRBV4-1 and TRBJ1-5; D uncertain. With the DNA end fitting TRBJ2-3 better, the J assignment may be wrong. The CDR3 runs to 12 residues. Germline values: CDR1 MGHRA, CDR2 YSYEKL. CDR3 in amino acids: CASSQVGQPQYF. The CDR3 nucleotides read TGCGCCAGCAGCCAAGTGGGTCAGCCCCAGTATTTT.

To note about this clonotype: The CDR3 carries no conserved terminal phenylalanine or tryptophan, so it likely arises from a read error. The limits of the CDR3 on the DNA are not certain, so only TCRdb's listed CDR3 is given. The J gene is TRBJ2-1, the V gene TRBV29-1; the table's D call of TRBD1 was not tested on the DNA. CDR1 is SQVTM and CDR2 is ANQGSEA in the germline V gene. With termini counted, the CDR3 has 14 amino acids. The CDR3: CIVEDGGGWYEQFI.

To note about this clonotype: In this CDR3 the conserved last residue, phenylalanine or tryptophan, is missing, so a read error is likely. V usage is TRBV12-5 and J usage is TRBJ2-1, with D tentatively TRBD2 (5 bases). Between the trimmed V and J ends, which lost 3 bases and 0 bases, there was a span of 21 bases. The V gene's germline CDR1 is LGHNT and CDR2 FRNRAP. The CDR3 has 19 residues. CDR3 DNA sequence: TGTGCTAGTGGTTTAGGCATAGCGAGAGGGCCCTTCTCCTACAATGAGCAGTTCCTC. Its translation is CASGLGIARGPFSYNEQFL.

On this clonotype itself: A much larger clone is a single base away; this may be a read error. The J gene is TRBJ2-7, the V gene TRBV4-2; 9 bases line up with TRBD2. CDR3 length equals 16 residues. Germline V gene data show CDR1 as LGHNA and CDR2 as YNFKEQ. The V and J ends lost 4 bases and 2 bases, in that order; junction bases with no gene match: 9. The CDR3 DNA reads as TGTGCCAGCAGCCCATTAGCGGGAGACCGCCCCTACGAGCAGTACTTC. Translating gives CASSPLAGDRPYEQYF.

This clonotype was recorded at least ten times. CDR3 DNA: TGTGCCAGCAGTTACTCGAAGCAGGGTCGTAATCAGCCCCAGCATTTT. It yields the protein CASSYSKQGRNQPQHF. This chain uses TRBV6-2 or TRBV6-3 with TRBJ1-5, with D perhaps matching TRBD1 (5 bases). Trimming stripped 0 bases from V and 4 bases from J, with 13 bases between. Germline assignment: CDR1 MNHEY and CDR2 SVGEGT. The CDR3 contains 16 residues.